Each of the 10 T cell receptor beta chains below was sequenced from the same sample in a study of blood T cell repertoires in COVID-19. Libraries were prepared by immunoSEQ multiplex PCR; TCRdb keeps only in-frame clonotypes and omits some of them. This sample has approximately 190,000 clones, with 70% to 90% found just once. The sequenced material came from peripheral blood. These receptors all come from a man between 60 and 75 years old with active or convalescent COVID-19.

The rearrangement joins TRBV2 to TRBJ2-1; D gene ambiguous. V shed 6 bases and J shed 1 base, with 7 bases lying between them. CDR1 SNHLY and CDR2 FYNNEI come from the germline V gene. The CDR3 contains 13 residues. As DNA, the CDR3 is TGTGCCAGCAGGGCTGATTCCTACAATGAGCAGTTCTTC. It translates to CASRADSYNEQFF.

V gene TRBV7-8 combines with J gene TRBJ2-3, with D perhaps matching TRBD1 (5 bases). CDR1 and CDR2 from the germline V gene are SGHVS and FQNEAQ. CDR3 length: 15 amino acids. Trimming removed 1 base from V and 7 bases from J, with 15 bases in between. DNA of the CDR3: TGTGCCAGCAGCTTAGAACCAGGGATTTCGAATACGCAGTATTTT. It is translated as CASSLEPGISNTQYF.

J is TRBJ2-1 and V is TRBV2; 14 nucleotides agree with TRBD2. The CDR3 extends over 14 amino acids. The V segment lost 9 bases and the J segment 4 bases; nucleotides outside the gene matches: 2. Germline-derived CDR1 and CDR2 are SNHLY and FYNNEI. The CDR3 nucleotides read TGTGCCAGGGGGACTAGCGGGGGATACAATGAGCAGTTCTTC. This codes for CARGTSGGYNEQFF.

The chain uses TRBV7-9 and TRBJ2-1, with D perhaps matching TRBD1 (5 bases). The V and J ends lost 11 bases and 8 bases respectively, with 13 bases between them. This CDR3 is 11 amino acids long. Looked up from germline, CDR1 is SEHNR and CDR2 is FQNEAQ (reference sequence). CDR3: CAGPIGDEQFF. The CDR3 DNA is TGTGCCGGTCCTATAGGGGATGAGCAGTTCTTC.

The V gene is TRBV29-1, the J gene TRBJ1-4; 11 bases align to TRBD1. Trimming took 6 bases from V and 5 from J; bases not matched to a gene: 2. Germline CDR1 reads SQVTM; CDR2 reads ANQGSEA. This CDR3 spans 13 amino acids. CDR3 coding DNA: TGCAGCGTGCGGACAGGGGGCAATGAAAAACTGTTTTTT. Its protein product is CSVRTGGNEKLFF. Full variable domain (remainder filled in from reference TRBV29-1 and TRBJ1-4): SAVISQKPSRDICQRGTSLTIQCQVDSQVTMMFWYRQQPGQSLTLIATANQGSEATYESGFVIDKFPISRPNLTFSTLTVSNMSPEDSSIYLCSVRTGGNEKLFFGSGTQLSVL.

V usage is TRBV6-5 and J usage is TRBJ1-1; D not resolved. The CDR3 extends over 16 amino acids. Per the germline V gene, CDR1 is MNHEY and CDR2 is SVGAGI. V was cut by 4 bases and J by 0 bases, with 15 bases left in between. In DNA form, the CDR3 reads TGTGCCAGCAGTTCGTTTCCTCAGGTGATGAACACTGAAGCTTTCTTT. Translated, it gives CASSSFPQVMNTEAFF.

The DNA of the CDR3 is TGTGCCTGGAGTGTACAAGGACAGGGGGCGCGAGGCTACACCTTC. Protein product: CAWSVQGQGARGYTF. The chain couples TRBV30 to TRBJ1-2, with TRBD1 matching 11 bases. This CDR3 region has 15 residues. V gave up 0 bases and J gave up 8 bases; unmatched junction bases: 8. Germline values: CDR1 GTSNPN, CDR2 SVGIG (reference sequence).

The J gene is TRBJ2-7, the V gene TRBV24-1; D perhaps matches TRBD2 (6 bases). Germline values: CDR1 KGHDR, CDR2 SFDVKD. The V and J ends lost 5 bases and 0 bases respectively, with 7 bases between them. This CDR3 has 13 residues. This CDR3 is CATSVGSSYEQYF. In DNA form, the CDR3 reads TGTGCCACCAGTGTCGGGAGCTCCTACGAGCAGTACTTC.

This chain connects TRBV7-9 to TRBJ1-5, with D perhaps matching TRBD1 (5 bases). CDR3 length: 15 amino acids. Between the trimmed V and J ends, which lost 1 base and 0 bases, there was a span of 7 bases. The germline V gene has CDR1 SEHNR and CDR2 FQNEAQ (reference sequence). The CDR3 is CASSLVGGSNQPQHF. The CDR3, as DNA: TGTGCCAGCAGCTTAGTCGGGGGTAGCAATCAGCCCCAGCATTTT.

The chain combines TRBV7-9 with TRBJ2-4; 13 nucleotides match TRBD2. The CDR3 spans 14 residues. Per the germline V gene, CDR1 is SEHNR and CDR2 is FQNEAQ (reference sequence). The V segment lost 4 bases and the J segment 15 bases; nucleotides outside the gene matches: 9. CDR3 protein: CASSSTSGGALSYF. The CDR3 DNA follows: TGTGCCAGCAGCTCCACTAGCGGGGGGGCCCTTTCGTACTTC.